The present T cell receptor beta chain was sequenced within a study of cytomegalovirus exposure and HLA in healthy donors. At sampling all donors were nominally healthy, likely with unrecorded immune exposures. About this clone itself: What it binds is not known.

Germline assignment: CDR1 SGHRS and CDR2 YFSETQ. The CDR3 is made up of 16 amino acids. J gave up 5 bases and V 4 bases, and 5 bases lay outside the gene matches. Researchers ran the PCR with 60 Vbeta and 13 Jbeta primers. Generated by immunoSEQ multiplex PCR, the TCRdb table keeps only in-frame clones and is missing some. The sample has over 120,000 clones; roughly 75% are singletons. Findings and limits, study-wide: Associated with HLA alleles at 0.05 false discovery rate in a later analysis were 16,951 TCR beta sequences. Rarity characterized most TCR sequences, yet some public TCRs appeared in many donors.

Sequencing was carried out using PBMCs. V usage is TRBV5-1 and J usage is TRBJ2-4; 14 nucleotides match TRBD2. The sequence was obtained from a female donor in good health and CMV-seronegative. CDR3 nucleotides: TGCGCCAGCAGCGGGGGACTAGCGGGGGCCCAAAACATTCAGTACTTC. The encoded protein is CASSGGLAGAQNIQYF.